Following are 12 T cell receptor beta chains from one sample sequenced in a study of Tregs in tolerant kidney transplant recipients. Method: immunoSEQ multiplex PCR; TCRdb's copy keeps in-frame clones and lacks some. The sample totals around 33,000 clones. Related graft donors supplied nonmyeloablative bone marrow transplants, and mixed chimerism was transient. The specimen comprised CD4+ T cells from blood (PBMCs), sampled 24 months after the transplant. These receptors were taken from a human patient who received a combined kidney and bone marrow transplant. Some of the T cells may derive from the graft donor.

A word on this clone: With the read ending 3 residues before the CDR3 end, the germline J gene is used to fill in that end. The gene calls are TRBV2 and TRBJ2-7; 10 bases fit TRBD1. CDR3 size: 14 residues. Germline assignment: CDR1 SNHLY and CDR2 FYNNEI. Trimming took 6 bases from V and 6 from J; bases not matched to a gene: 8. The CDR3 is CASRKGQGSSEQYF. The CDR3 bases that were read are TGTGCCAGCAGAAAGGGACAGGGGAGTAGCGAG.

Regarding this clone: The CDR3 goes on 3 residues after the read ends, and that part is filled in from the germline J gene. This chain links TRBV18 with TRBJ1-1; 7 bases fit TRBD1. The V gene's germline CDR1 is KGHSH and CDR2 LQKENI. The J segment lost 1 base and the V segment lost 6 bases, leaving 5 bases of the junction unmatched. The CDR3 length is 14 residues. CDR3 bases read: TGTGCCAGCTCCCCAGGGGGGACGAACACTGAA. Amino acid sequence: CASSPGGTNTE. The complete CDR3 protein is CASSPGGTNTEAFF.

Worth noting for this clone: The read finishes 3 residues shy of the CDR3 end, and the germline J gene is used to complete it. The chain links TRBV30 to TRBJ2-4, with D maybe TRBD1 (5 bases). Germline values: CDR1 GTSNPN, CDR2 SVGIG (reference sequence). V was pared by 1 base and J by 7 bases, with 5 bases between. CDR3 length: 11 residues. Partial CDR3 DNA: TGTGCCTGGAGTGGGGGCAACATT. Translated: CAWSGGNI. The whole CDR3 region reads CAWSGGNIQYF.

As concerns this clone: The sequence runs out 3 residues before the end of the CDR3; the remainder is reconstructed from the germline J gene. V gene TRBV20-1 combines with J gene TRBJ1-4, with D perhaps matching TRBD1 (5 bases). Germline CDR1 reads DFQATT; CDR2 reads SNEGSKA (reference sequence). Trimming took off 4 bases at V and 7 bases at J, with 10 bases between the two ends. This CDR3 contains 12 residues. The CDR3 DNA, read in part, is TGCAGTGCTAAGGGCCAGGGTGAAAAA. Its translation: CSAKGQGEK. The whole CDR3 protein reads CSAKGQGEKLFF.

On this clone itself: Sequencing ends 3 residues short of the CDR3 end; the germline J gene provides the rest. The V call is TRBV19, the J call TRBJ2-2, with D unresolved. The CDR3 runs to 12 residues. V shed 5 bases and J shed 6 bases, with 7 bases lying between them. Germline assignment: CDR1 LNHDA and CDR2 SQIVND (reference sequence). The CDR3 protein is CASSVSAGELFF. The part of the CDR3 DNA that was read is TGTGCCAGTAGTGTCTCAGCCGGGGAG.

As for this clone: The read gets to within 3 residues of the CDR3 end, and the germline J gene fills in the rest. The V gene is TRBV6-2 or TRBV6-3, the J gene TRBJ2-2; TRBD2 is a possible D gene (6 bases). V was cut by 5 bases and J by 3 bases, with 13 bases left in between. Germline V gives CDR1 MNHEY, CDR2 SVGEGT. The CDR3 covers 15 residues. The CDR3 spells CASSPRTGDTGELFF. The part of the CDR3 DNA that was read is TGTGCCAGCAGTCCTAGGACGGGGGACACCGGGGAG.

In regard to this clone: The read stops 3 residues short of the end of the CDR3; the missing end is completed from the germline J gene. The chain is built from TRBV20-1 and TRBJ2-3, with D possibly being TRBD2 (6 bases). The CDR3 totals 13 residues. The V end was cut by 1 base, the J end by 6 bases, with 11 bases between. CDR1 and CDR2 (germline): DFQATT, SNEGSKA (reference sequence). The CDR3 is CSARVTRADTQYF. CDR3 DNA, as far as it was read: TGCAGTGCTAGAGTGACTAGAGCGGATACG.

Remarks on this clone: The read halts 3 residues ahead of the CDR3 end, with the missing end drawn from the germline J gene. V is TRBV20-1 and J is TRBJ2-1; D is possibly TRBD1 (6 bases). Between the trimmed V and J ends, which lost 3 bases and 8 bases, there was a span of 17 bases. The CDR3 totals 14 residues. Germline V gene sequence: CDR1 DFQATT, CDR2 SNEGSKA (reference sequence). CDR3 residues: CSARKQTGVDEQFF. The part of the CDR3 DNA that was read is TGCAGTGCTAGGAAGCAGACAGGAGTCGATGAG.

With respect to this clone: The sequence runs out 3 residues before the end of the CDR3; the remainder is reconstructed from the germline J gene. The chain carries TRBV5-6 and TRBJ1-5; 8 bases are a match to TRBD1. CDR1 is SGHDT, CDR2 YYEEEE, per germline. The CDR3 runs 15 residues. The trim removed 2 bases at V and 3 bases at J, leaving 4 bases unmatched. The CDR3 is CASSLQGGLNQPQHF. Incomplete CDR3 DNA: TGTGCCAGCAGCTTACAGGGGGGGCTCAATCAGCCC.

A remark on this clone: The read ends 3 residues shy of where the CDR3 ends; the end is completed using the germline J gene. The gene calls are TRBV2 and TRBJ2-7; D possibly corresponds to TRBD1 (6 bases). The CDR3 length is 13 residues. CDR1 and CDR2 from the germline V gene are SNHLY and FYNNEI. With 4 bases removed from V and 5 bases from J, the gap between germline ends came to 12 bases. The CDR3 is CASSGQAGDEQYF. The part of the CDR3 DNA that was read is TGTGCCAGCAGTGGGCAGGCAGGGGACGAG. Full variable domain (rest looked up from reference TRBV2 and TRBJ2-7): EPEVTQTPSHQVTQMGQEVILRCVPISNHLYFYWYRQILGQKVEFLVSFYNNEISEKSEIFDDQFSVERPDGSNFTLKIRSTKLEDSAMYFCASSGQAGDEQYFGPGTRLTVT.

With respect to this clone: The read ends 3 residues shy of where the CDR3 ends; the end is completed using the germline J gene. The chain combines TRBV20-1 with TRBJ2-7; the match to TRBD2 covers 8 bases. Germline-derived CDR1 and CDR2 are DFQATT and SNEGSKA (reference sequence). V trimming: 6 bases; J trimming: 6 bases; junction bases outside the gene matches: 7. The CDR3 is made up of 12 amino acids. CDR3 DNA (partial): TGCAGTGCCCTGGGAAGCGGGAGCGAG. Encoded protein: CSALGSGSE. From start to end, the CDR3 is CSALGSGSEQYF.

As regards this clone: The observed sequence ends 3 residues before the CDR3 terminus, with the missing tail filled in from the germline J gene. Other DNA sequences in the same sample also yield this CDR3. The chain couples TRBV5-1 to TRBJ2-1; no clear D gene. Germline assignment: CDR1 SGHRS and CDR2 YFSETQ. The CDR3 sequence is 14 residues long. V was cut by 0 bases and J by 4 bases, with 8 bases left in between. The sequenced part of the CDR3 DNA is TGCGCCAGCAGCTTGGGACAAGAATACAATGAG. Translating it yields CASSLGQEYNE. The full CDR3 protein reads CASSLGQEYNEQFF. The whole variable domain, filled in from reference TRBV5-1 and TRBJ2-1, reads KAGVTQTPRYLIKTRGQQVTLSCSPISGHRSVSWYQQTPGQGLQFLFEYFSETQRNKGNFPGRFSGRQFSNSRSEMNVSTLELGDSALYLCASSLGQEYNEQFFGPGTRLTVL.